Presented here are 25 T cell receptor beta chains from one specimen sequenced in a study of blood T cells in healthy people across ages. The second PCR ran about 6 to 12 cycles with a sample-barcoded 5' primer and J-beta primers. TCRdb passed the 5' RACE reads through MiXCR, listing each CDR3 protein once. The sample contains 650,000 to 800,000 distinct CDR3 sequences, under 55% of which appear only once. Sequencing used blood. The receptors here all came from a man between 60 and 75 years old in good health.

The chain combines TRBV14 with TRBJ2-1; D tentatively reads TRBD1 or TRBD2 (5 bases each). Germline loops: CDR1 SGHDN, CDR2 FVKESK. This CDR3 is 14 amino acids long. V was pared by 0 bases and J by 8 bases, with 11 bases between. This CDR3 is CASSQDLRDDEQFF. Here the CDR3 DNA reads TGTGCCAGCAGCCAAGATCTCAGGGACGATGAGCAGTTCTTC.

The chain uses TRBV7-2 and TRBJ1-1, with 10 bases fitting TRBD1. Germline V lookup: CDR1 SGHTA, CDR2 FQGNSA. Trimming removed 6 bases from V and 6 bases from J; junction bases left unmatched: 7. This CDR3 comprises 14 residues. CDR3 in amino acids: CASSKTGGAPEAFF. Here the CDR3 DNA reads TGTGCCAGCAGTAAGACAGGGGGCGCCCCTGAAGCTTTCTTT.

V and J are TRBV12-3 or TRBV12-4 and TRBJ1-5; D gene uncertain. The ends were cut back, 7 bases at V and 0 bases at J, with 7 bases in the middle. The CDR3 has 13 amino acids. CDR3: CASNADSNQPQHF. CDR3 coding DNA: TGTGCCAGCAACGCGGATAGCAATCAGCCCCAGCATTTT.

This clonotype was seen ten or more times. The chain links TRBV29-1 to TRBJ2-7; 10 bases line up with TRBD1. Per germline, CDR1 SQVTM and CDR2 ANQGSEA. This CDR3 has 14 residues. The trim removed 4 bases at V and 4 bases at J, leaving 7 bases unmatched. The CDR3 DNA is TGCAGCGTTGGGGGCATGGACAGGGGGTACGAGCAGTACTTC. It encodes CSVGGMDRGYEQYF.

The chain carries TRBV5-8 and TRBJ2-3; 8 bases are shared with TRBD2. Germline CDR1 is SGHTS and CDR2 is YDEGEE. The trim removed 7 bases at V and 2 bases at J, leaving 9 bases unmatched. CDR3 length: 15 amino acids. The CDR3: CASRREGLPTDTQYF. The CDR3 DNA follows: TGTGCCAGCCGCCGGGAGGGGCTCCCCACAGATACGCAGTATTTT.

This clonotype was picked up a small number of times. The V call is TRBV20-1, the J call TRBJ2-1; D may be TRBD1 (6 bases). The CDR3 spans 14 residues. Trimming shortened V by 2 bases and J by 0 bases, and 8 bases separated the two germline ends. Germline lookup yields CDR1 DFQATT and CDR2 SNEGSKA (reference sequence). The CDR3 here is CSARRGHSYNEQFF. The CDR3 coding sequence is TGCAGTGCTAGAAGGGGACACTCCTACAATGAGCAGTTCTTC.

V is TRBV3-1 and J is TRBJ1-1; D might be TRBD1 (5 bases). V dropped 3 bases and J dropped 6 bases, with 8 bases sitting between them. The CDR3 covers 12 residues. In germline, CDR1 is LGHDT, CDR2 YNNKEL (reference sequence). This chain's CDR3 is CASSQTASEAFF. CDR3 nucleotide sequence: TGTGCCAGCAGCCAGACAGCCTCTGAAGCTTTCTTT.

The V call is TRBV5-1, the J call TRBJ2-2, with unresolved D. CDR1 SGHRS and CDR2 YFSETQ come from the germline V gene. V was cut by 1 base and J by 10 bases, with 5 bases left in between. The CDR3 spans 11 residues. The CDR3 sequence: CASSLLEELFF. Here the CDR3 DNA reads TGCGCCAGCAGCTTGCTTGAGGAGCTGTTTTTT.

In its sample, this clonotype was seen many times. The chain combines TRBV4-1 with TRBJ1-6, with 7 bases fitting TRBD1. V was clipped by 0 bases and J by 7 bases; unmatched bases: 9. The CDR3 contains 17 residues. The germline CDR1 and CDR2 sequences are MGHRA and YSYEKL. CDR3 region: CASSQEPVTGVNSPLHF. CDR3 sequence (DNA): TGCGCCAGCAGCCAAGAACCGGTAACAGGGGTCAATTCACCCCTCCACTTT.

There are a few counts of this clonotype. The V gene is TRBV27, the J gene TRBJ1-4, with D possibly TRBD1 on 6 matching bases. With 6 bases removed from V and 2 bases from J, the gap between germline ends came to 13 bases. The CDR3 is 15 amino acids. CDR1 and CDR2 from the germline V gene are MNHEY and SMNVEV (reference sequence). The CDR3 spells CASRPQGLTNEKLFF. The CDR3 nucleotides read TGTGCCAGCAGACCTCAGGGGTTGACTAATGAAAAACTGTTTTTT.

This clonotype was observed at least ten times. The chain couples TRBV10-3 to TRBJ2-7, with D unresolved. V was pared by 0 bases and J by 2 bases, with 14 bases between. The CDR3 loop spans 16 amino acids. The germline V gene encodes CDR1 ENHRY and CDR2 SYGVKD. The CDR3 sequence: CAISESKRSGPYEQYF. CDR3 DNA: TGTGCCATCAGTGAGTCGAAACGTTCTGGGCCCTACGAGCAGTACTTC.

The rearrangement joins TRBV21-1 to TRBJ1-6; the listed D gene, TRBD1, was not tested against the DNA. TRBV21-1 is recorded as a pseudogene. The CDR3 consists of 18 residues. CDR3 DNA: TGTGCCAGCAGCCCTAATCCTCTGATGACAGGGGTCTATTCACCCCTCCACTTT. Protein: CASSPNPLMTGVYSPLHF.

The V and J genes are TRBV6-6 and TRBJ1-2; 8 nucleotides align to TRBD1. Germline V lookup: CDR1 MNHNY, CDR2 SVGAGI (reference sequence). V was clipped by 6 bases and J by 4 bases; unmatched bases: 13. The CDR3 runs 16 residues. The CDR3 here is CASRPSGGGGLYGYTF. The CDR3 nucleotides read TGTGCCAGCAGGCCCTCAGGGGGCGGGGGACTCTATGGCTACACCTTC.

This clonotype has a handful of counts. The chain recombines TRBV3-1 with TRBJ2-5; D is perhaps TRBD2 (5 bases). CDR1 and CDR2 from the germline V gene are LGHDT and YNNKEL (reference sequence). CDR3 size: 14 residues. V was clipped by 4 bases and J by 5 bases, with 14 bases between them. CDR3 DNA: TGTGCCAGCAGCCCTGACTATCCCAAGGAGACCCAGTACTTC. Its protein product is CASSPDYPKETQYF.

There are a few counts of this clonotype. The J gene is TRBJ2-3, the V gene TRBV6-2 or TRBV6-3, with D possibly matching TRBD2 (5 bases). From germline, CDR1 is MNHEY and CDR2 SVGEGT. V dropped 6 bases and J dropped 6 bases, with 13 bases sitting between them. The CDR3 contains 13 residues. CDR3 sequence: CASSLPRRDTQYF. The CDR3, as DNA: TGTGCCAGCAGCCTCCCTAGGAGGGATACGCAGTATTTT.

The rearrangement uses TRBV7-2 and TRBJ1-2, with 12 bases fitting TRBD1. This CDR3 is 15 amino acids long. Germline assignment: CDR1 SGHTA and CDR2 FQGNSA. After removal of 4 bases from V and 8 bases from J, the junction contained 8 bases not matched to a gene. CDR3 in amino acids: CASSSRAGTGGGYTF. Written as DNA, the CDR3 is TGTGCCAGCAGCTCCCGGGCCGGGACAGGGGGCGGCTACACCTTC.

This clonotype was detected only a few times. CDR3 DNA sequence: TGTGCCAGCAGCTACCAGGGGAACTCGGCCGGGGAGCTGTTTTTT. Amino acid sequence: CASSYQGNSAGELFF. The V call is TRBV9, the J call TRBJ2-2, with D possibly being TRBD1 (6 bases). The V and J ends lost 4 bases and 6 bases respectively, with 16 bases between them. CDR3 length: 15 amino acids. In germline, CDR1 is SGDLS, CDR2 YYNGEE.

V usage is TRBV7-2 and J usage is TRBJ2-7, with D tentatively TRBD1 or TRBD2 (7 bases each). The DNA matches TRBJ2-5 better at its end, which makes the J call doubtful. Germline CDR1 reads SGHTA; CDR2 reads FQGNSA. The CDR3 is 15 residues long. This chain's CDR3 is CASRNQRQGGGTQYF. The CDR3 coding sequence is TGTGCCAGCAGAAATCAAAGACAGGGCGGGGGGACCCAGTACTTC.

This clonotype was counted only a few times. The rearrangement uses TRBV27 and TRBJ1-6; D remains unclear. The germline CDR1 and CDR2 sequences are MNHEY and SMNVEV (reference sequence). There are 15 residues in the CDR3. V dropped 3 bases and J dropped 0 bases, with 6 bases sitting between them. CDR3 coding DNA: TGTGCCAGCAGTTTTAAGATCTCCTATAATTCACCCCTCCACTTT. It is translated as CASSFKISYNSPLHF.

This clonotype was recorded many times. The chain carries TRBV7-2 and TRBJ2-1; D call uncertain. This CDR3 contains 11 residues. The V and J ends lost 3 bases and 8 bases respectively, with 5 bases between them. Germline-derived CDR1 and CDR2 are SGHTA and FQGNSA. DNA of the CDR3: TGTGCCAGCAGCTTCCTTCATGAGCAGTTCTTC. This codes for CASSFLHEQFF.

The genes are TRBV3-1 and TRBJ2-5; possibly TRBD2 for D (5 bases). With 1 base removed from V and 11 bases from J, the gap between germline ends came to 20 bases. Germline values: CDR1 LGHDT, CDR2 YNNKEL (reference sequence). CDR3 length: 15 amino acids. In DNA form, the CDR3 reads TGTGCCAGCAGCCAAGCTGTCTGGAAAGACTACGTGCAGTACTTC. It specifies CASSQAVWKDYVQYF.

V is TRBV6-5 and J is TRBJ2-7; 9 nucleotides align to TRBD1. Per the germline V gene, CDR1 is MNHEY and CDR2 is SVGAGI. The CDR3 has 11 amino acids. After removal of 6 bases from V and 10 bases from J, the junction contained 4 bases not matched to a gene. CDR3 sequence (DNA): TGTGCCAGCAGGGGACAGGGACTCCAGTACTTC. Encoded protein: CASRGQGLQYF.

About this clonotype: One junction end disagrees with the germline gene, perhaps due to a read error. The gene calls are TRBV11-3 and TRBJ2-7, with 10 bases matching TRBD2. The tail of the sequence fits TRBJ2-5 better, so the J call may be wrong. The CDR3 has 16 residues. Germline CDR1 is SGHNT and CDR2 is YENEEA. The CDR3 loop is CASSLEQRGGSETQYF. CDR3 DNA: TGTGCTAGCAGCTTAGAACAGCGGGGGGGCTCAGAGACCCAGTACTTC.

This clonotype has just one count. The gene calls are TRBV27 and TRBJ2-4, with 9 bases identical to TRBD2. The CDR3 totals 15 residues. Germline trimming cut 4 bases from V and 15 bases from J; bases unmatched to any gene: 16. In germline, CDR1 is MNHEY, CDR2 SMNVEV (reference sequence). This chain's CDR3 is CASSSPTSGTYERYF. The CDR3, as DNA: TGTGCCAGCAGTTCGCCGACTAGCGGTACCTACGAGCGGTACTTC.

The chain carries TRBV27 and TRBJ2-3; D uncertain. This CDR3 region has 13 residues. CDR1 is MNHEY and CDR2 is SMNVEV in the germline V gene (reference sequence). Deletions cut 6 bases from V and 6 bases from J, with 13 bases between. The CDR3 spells CASRVASSDTQYF. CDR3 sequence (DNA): TGTGCCAGCAGGGTGGCCTCTTCGGATACGCAGTATTTT.